This T cell receptor beta chain stems from a study of memory CD4+ T cells and cytomegalovirus serostatus. Study information: Healthy Belgian adult donors included nine or ten CMV-positive and 24 CMV-negative people.

How the authors handled the data: Out-of-frame sequences were removed, leaving 2 million or so distinct TCRbeta sequences. Repertoires were generated with immunoSEQ multiplex PCR, while TCRdb's copy carries only in-frame clones and drops some. From that table come the V and J calls and clone size; the DNA was used to work out D and trimming. The sample includes over 40,000 clones, roughly 80% of them seen just once. Study findings and constraints: 67 of 164 known CMV-associated TCRbeta sequences appeared in CD4+ memory.

Single viable CD3+CD4+CD8-CD45RO+ cells were sorted as the memory CD4+ T cells. Serostatus was set by detecting CMV pp150, pp28, p38, p52 IgG. Deletions cut 4 bases from V and 9 bases from J, with 18 bases between. Looked up from germline, CDR1 is LNHDA and CDR2 is SQIVND (reference sequence). There are 14 residues in the CDR3. For this clone: Its antigen remains unknown.

The V and J genes are TRBV19 and TRBJ1-2, with D possibly TRBD1 on 5 matching bases. This sequence was found in an adult in good health and CMV-seronegative. The sample was memory CD4+ T cells from blood. The CDR3 loop is CASSTQTGGSSYTF. The CDR3 DNA reads as TGTGCCAGTAGTACCCAGACGGGGGGTTCTAGCTACACCTTC.